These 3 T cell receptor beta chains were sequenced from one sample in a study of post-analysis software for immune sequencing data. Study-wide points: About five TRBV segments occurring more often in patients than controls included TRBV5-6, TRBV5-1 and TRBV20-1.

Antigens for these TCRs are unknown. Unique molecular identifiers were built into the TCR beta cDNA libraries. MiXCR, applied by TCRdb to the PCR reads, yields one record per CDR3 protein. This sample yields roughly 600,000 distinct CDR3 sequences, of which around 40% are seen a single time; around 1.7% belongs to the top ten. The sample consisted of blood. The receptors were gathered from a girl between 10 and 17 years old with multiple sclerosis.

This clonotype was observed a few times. In DNA form, the CDR3 reads TGTGCCAGCAGTGTCCTCAGGTGTAGCCACCCCAGGAATGAGCAGTTCTTC. This encodes CASSVLRCSHPRNEQFF. The J gene is TRBJ2-1, the V gene TRBV6-4; D uncertain. The CDR3 is 17 residues long. Germline V gene lookup returns CDR1 MRHNA and CDR2 SNTAGT. With 4 bases removed from V and 7 bases from J, the gap between germline ends came to 23 bases.

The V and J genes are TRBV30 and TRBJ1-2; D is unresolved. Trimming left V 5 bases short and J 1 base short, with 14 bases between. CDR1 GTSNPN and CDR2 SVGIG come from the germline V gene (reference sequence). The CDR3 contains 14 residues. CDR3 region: CAWGRPPNNYGYTF. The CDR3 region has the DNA TGTGCCTGGGGGAGGCCTCCCAATAACTATGGCTACACCTTC.

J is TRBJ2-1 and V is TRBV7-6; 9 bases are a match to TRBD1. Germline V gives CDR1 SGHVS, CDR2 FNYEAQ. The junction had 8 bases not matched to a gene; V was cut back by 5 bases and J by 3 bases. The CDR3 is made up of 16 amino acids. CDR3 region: CASSLRTGVFYNEQFF. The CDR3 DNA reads TGTGCCAGCAGCCTACGGACAGGGGTGTTCTACAATGAGCAGTTCTTC.